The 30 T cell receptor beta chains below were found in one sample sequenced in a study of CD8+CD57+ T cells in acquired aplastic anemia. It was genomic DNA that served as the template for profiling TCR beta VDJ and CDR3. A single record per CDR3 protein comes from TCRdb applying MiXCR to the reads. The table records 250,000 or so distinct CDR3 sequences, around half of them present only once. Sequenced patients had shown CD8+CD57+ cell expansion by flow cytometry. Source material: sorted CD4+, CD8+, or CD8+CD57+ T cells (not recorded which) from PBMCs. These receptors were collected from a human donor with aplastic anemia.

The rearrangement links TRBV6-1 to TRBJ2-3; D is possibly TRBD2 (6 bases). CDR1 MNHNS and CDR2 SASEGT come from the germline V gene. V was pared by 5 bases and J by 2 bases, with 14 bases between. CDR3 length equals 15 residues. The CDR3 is CASSYLAGTTDTQYF. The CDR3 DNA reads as TGTGCCAGCAGTTACTTGGCGGGGACCACAGATACGCAGTATTTT.

The CDR3 region has the DNA TGTGCCAGTAGTCTGTCTATGGGTGAGCAGTACTTC. It is translated as CASSLSMGEQYF. This chain connects TRBV19 to TRBJ2-7, with D hard to call. Germline assignment: CDR1 LNHDA and CDR2 SQIVND (reference sequence). The CDR3 spans 12 residues. Trimming stripped 5 bases from V and 7 bases from J, with 12 bases between.

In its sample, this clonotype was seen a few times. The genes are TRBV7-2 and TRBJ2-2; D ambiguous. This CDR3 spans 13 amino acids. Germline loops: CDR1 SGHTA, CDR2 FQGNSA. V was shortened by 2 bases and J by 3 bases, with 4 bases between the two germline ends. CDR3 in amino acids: CASSLSDTGELFF. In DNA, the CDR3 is TGTGCCAGCAGCTTAAGCGACACCGGGGAGCTGTTTTTT.

CDR3 DNA sequence: TGTGCCAGCAGCTTAGGGGCGTTGGGAACTGAAGCTTTCTTT. This encodes CASSLGALGTEAFF. The chain links TRBV7-9 to TRBJ1-1; no firm D call. V was clipped by 1 base and J by 5 bases, with 11 bases between them. This CDR3 has 14 residues. Germline assignment: CDR1 SEHNR and CDR2 FQNEAQ (reference sequence).

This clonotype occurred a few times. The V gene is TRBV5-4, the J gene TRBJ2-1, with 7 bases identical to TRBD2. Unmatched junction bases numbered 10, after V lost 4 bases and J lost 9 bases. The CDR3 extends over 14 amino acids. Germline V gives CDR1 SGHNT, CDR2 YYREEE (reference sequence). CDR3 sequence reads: CASSTAGGSFEQFF. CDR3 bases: TGTGCCAGCAGCACCGCCGGCGGGAGTTTTGAGCAGTTCTTC.

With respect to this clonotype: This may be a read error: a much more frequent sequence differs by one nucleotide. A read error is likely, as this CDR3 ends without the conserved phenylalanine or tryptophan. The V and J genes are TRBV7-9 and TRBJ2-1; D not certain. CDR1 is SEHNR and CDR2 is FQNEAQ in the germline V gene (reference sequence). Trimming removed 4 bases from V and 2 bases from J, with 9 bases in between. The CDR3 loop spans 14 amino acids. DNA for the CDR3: TGTGCCAGCAGCTCCCCGCAGGCCTACAATGAGCAGTTCCTC. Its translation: CASSSPQAYNEQFL.

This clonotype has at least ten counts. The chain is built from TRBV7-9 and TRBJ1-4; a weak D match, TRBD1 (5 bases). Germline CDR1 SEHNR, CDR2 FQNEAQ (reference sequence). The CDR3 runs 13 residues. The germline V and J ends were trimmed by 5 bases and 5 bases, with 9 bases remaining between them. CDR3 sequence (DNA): TGTGCCAGCAGCCCGGGACTCAATGAAAAACTGTTTTTT. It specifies CASSPGLNEKLFF.

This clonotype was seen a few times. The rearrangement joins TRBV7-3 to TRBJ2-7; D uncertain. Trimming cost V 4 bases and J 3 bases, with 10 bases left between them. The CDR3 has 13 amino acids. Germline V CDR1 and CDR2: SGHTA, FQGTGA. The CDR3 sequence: CASSSGPVYEQYF. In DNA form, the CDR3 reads TGTGCCAGCAGCTCTGGACCCGTCTACGAGCAGTACTTC.

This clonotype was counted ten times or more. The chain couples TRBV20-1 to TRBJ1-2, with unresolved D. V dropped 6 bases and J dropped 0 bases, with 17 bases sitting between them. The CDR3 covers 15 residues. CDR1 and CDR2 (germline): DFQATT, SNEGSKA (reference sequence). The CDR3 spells CSASQVTTSNYGYTF. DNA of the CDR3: TGCAGTGCCAGTCAAGTGACAACTTCTAACTATGGCTACACCTTC.

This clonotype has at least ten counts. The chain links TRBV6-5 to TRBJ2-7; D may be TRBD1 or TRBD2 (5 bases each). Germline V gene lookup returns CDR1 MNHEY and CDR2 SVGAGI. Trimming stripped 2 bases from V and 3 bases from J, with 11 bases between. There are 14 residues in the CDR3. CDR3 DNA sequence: TGTGCCAGCAGTTACGCCGGGGCCGGCTACGAGCAGTACTTC. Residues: CASSYAGAGYEQYF.

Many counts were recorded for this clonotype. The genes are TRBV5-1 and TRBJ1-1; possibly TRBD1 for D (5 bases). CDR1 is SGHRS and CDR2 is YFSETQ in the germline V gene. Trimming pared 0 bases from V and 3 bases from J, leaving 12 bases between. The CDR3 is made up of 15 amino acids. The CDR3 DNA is TGCGCCAGCAGCTTGGCCCTGGGGCCTGACACTGAAGCTTTCTTT. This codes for CASSLALGPDTEAFF. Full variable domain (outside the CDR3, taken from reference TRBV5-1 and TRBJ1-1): KAGVTQTPRYLIKTRGQQVTLSCSPISGHRSVSWYQQTPGQGLQFLFEYFSETQRNKGNFPGRFSGRQFSNSRSEMNVSTLELGDSALYLCASSLALGPDTEAFFGQGTRLTVV.

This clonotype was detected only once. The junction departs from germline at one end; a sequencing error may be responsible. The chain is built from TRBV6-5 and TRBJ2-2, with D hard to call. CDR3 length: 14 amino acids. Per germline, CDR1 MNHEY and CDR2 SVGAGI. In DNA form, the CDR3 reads TGTGTCAGCAGTGAGGACGCCGAAACCGGGGAGCTGTTTTTT. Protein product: CVSSEDAETGELFF.

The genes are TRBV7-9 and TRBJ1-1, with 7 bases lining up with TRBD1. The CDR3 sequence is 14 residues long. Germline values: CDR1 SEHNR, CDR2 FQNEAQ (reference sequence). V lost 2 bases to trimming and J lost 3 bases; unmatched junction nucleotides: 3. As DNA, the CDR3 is TGTGCCAGCAGCTTACGTAGGGGGCACACTGAAGCTTTCTTT. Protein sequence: CASSLRRGHTEAFF.

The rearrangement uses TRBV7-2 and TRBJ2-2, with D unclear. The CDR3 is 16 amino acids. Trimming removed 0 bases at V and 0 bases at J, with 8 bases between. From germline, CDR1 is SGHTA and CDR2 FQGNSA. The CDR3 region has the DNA TGTGCCAGCAGCTTAGCGCTGGGCGCGAACACCGGGGAGCTGTTTTTT. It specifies CASSLALGANTGELFF.

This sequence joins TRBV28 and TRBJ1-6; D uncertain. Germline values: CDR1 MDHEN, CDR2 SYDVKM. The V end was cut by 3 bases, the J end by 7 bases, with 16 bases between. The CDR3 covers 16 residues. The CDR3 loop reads CASSFSGEGYNSPLHF. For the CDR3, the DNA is TGTGCCAGCAGTTTCTCGGGTGAGGGTTACAATTCACCCCTCCACTTT.

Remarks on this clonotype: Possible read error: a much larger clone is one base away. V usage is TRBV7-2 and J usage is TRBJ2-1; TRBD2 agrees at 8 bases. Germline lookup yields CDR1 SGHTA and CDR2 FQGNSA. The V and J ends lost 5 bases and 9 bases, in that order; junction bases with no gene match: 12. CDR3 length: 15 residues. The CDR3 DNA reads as TGTGCCAGCAGCCCTACTAGCGGAAGACACAGTGAGCAGTTCTTC. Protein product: CASSPTSGRHSEQFF.

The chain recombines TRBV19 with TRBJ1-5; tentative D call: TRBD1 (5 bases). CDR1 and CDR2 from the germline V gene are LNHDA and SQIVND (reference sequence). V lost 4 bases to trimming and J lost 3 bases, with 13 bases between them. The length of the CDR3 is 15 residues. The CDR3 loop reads CASSTSWGYNQPQHF. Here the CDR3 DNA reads TGTGCCAGTAGTACTTCTTGGGGGTACAATCAGCCCCAGCATTTT.

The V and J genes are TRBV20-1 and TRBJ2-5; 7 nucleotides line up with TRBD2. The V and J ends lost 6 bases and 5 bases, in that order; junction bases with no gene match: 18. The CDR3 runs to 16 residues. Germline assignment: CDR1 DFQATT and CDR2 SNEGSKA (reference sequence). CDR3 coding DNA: TGCAGTGCCAGCAGCTTAGTGGGGAGGGTCGAGGAGACCCAGTACTTC. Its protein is CSASSLVGRVEETQYF.

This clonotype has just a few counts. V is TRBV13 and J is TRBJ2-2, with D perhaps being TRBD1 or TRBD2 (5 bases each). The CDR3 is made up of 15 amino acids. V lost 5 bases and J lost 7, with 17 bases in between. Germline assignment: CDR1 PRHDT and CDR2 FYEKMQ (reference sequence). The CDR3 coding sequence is TGTGCCAGCAGCCCCGGGGCAGGTTTTGGCGGGGAGCTGTTTTTT. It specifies CASSPGAGFGGELFF.

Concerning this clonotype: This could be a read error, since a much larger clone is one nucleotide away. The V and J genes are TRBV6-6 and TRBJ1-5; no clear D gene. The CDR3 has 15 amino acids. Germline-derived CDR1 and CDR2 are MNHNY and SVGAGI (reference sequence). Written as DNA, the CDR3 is TGTGCCGGCAGTCTGAGTCGGAGAAATAATCAGCCCCAGCATTTT. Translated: CAGSLSRRNNQPQHF.

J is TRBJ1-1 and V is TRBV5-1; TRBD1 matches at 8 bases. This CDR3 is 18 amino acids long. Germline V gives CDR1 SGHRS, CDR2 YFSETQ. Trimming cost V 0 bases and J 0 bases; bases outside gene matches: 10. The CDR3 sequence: CASSLAGAGGRVNTEAFF. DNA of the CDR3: TGCGCCAGCAGCTTGGCCGGGGCAGGGGGCAGAGTGAACACTGAAGCTTTCTTT.

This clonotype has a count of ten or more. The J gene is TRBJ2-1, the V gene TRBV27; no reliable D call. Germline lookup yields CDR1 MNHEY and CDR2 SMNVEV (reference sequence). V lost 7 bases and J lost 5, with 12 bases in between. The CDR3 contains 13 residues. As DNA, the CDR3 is TGTGCCAGCAACCTTCGGGCCGACAATGAGCAGTTCTTC. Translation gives CASNLRADNEQFF.

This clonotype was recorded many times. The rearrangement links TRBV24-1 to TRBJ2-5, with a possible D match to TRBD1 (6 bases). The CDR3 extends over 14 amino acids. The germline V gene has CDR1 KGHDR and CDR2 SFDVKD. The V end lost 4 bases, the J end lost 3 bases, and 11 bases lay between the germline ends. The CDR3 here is CATSEAGAKETQYF. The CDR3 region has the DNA TGTGCCACCAGTGAGGCAGGGGCTAAAGAGACCCAGTACTTC.

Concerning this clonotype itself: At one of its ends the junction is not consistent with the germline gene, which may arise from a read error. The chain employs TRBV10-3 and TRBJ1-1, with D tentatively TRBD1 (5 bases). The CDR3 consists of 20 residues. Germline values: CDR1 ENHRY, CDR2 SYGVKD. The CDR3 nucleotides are TGTGCCAGCAGTGTGGGATCCGGTTCGGGGGTCTCGTTACGGAACACTGAAGCTTTCTTT. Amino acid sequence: CASSVGSGSGVSLRNTEAFF.

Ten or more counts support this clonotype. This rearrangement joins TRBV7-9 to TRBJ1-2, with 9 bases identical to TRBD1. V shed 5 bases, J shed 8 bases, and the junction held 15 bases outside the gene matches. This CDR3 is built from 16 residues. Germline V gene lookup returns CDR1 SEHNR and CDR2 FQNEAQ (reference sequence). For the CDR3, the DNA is TGTGCCAGCAGCCCCAGGCGGGGGACAGGGTACAACGGCTACACCTTC. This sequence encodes CASSPRRGTGYNGYTF.

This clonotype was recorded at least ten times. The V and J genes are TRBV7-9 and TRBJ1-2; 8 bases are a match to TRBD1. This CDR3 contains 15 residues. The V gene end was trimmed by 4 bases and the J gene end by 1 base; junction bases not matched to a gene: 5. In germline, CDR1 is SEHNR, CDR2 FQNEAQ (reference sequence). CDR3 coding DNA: TGTGCCAGCAGCTCCTCGACAGGGGATAACTATGGCTACACCTTC. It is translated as CASSSSTGDNYGYTF.

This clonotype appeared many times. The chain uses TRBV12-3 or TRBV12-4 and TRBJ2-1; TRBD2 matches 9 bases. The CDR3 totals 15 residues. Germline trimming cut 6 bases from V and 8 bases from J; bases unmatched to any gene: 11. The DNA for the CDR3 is TGTGCCAGCAGGTCCGAGCGGGAGGCCGGGGATGAGCAGTTCTTC. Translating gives CASRSEREAGDEQFF.

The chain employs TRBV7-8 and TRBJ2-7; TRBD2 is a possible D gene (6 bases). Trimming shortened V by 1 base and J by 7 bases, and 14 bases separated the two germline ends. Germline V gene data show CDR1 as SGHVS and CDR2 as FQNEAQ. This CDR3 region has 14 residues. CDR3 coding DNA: TGTGCCAGCAGCTTAGTTACGGGAGAGGTTGAGCAGTACTTC. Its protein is CASSLVTGEVEQYF.

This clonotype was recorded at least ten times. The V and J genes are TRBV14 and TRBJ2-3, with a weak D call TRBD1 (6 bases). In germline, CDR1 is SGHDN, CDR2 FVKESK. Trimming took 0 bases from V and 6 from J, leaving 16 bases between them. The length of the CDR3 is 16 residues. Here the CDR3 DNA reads TGTGCCAGCAGCCAAGAGGGGACAACTACGCTCGATACGCAGTATTTT. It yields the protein CASSQEGTTTLDTQYF.

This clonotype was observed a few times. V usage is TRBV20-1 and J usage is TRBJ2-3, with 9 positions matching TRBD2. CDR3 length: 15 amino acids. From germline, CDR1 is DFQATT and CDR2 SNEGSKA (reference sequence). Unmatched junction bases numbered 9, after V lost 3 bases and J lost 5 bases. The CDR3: CSASSSGGIQDTQYF. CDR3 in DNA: TGCAGTGCTAGCTCGAGCGGGGGGATACAAGATACGCAGTATTTT.